Listed below are T cell receptor beta chains from one sample, sequenced in a study of T cell changes during pregnancy in multiple sclerosis. Assay: immunoSEQ multiplex PCR; the TCRdb copy retains only in-frame clones and omits some. The sample has some 60,000 clones, roughly nine tenths seen once. The sequenced sample was CD4+ T cells from peripheral blood mononuclear cells, obtained in the first trimester of pregnancy. These receptors were collected from a female donor with multiple sclerosis, enrolled in a pregnancy study. Each CDR3 is given with its conserved first and last residue. Fields, in order: V gene, J gene, CDR3 protein.

TRBV9	TRBJ2-3	CASSVEAGGGTDTQYF
TRBV2	TRBJ2-5	CASSGDRGSQETQYF
TRBV6-1	TRBJ2-3	CASCRDRHTDTQYF
TRBV11-2	TRBJ1-2	CASSSLDRGFGNYGYTF
TRBV10-3	TRBJ2-7	CAISVPPGGSYEQYF
TRBV2	TRBJ2-2	CASSETGGPTGELFF
TRBV5-6	TRBJ1-1	CASSRESRSAFF
TRBV19	TRBJ2-5	CASSIGPGGKETQYF
TRBV2	TRBJ2-7	CASGIGGGGQYF
TRBV19	TRBJ2-2	CASSPLAGGGTGELFF
TRBV7-7	TRBJ2-2	CASSQSTGNTGELFF
TRBV15	TRBJ1-2	CATSRDTVGGIYGYTF
TRBV9	TRBJ1-2	CASSAQDEYSGYTF
TRBV6-5	TRBJ2-3	CASSAWESGTDTQYF
TRBV4-3	TRBJ1-1	CASSQADRGLSTEAFF
TRBV5-6	TRBJ2-1	CASSFTGGNEQFF
TRBV4-3	TRBJ2-3	CASSQDSGARDTQYF
TRBV5-1	TRBJ2-5	CASSLALGDQETQYF
TRBV18	TRBJ1-2	CASSPPTDSYGYTF
TRBV6-6	TRBJ1-2	CAGRQALYGYTF
TRBV29-1	TRBJ1-6	CSVRQGRDSPLHF
TRBV19	TRBJ1-5	CASSYDRGVGNQPQHF
TRBV6-1	TRBJ2-3	CASIWRGTDTQYF
TRBV7-3	TRBJ2-7	CASRLTAGQGYYEQYF
TRBV18	TRBJ2-1	CASSPIPGGQNNEQFF
TRBV20-1	TRBJ1-1	CSARWNTEAFF
TRBV6-1	TRBJ1-2	CASSEAGAGYTF
TRBV10-3	TRBJ1-4	CAISESNRGAREKLFF
TRBV11-2	TRBJ2-6	CASSTGHVSGANVLTF